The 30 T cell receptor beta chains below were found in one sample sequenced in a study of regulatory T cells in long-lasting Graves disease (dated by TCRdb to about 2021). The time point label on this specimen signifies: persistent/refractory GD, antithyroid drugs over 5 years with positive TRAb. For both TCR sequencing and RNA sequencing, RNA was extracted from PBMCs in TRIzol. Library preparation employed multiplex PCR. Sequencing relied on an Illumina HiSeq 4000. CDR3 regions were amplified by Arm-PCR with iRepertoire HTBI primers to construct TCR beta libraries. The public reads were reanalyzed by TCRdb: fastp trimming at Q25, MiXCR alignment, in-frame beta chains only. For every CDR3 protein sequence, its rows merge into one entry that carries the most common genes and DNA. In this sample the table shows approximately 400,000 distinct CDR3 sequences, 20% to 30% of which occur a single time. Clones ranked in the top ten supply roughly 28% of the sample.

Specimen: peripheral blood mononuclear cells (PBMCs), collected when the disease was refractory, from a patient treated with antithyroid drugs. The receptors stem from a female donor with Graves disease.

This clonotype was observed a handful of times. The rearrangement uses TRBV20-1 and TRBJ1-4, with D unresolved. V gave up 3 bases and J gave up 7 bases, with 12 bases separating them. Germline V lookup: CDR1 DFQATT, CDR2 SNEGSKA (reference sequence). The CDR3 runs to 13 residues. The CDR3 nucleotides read TGCAGTGCTAGCCGCGGGAGTTTTGAAAAACTGTTTTTT. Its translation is CSASRGSFEKLFF.

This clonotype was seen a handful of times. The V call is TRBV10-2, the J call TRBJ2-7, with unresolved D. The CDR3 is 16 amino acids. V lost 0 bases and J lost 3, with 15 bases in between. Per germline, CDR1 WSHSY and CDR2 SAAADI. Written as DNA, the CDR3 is TGCGCCAGCAGTGAGTCGAGGCCTGGGCCCCTCTACGAGCAGTACTTC. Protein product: CASSESRPGPLYEQYF.

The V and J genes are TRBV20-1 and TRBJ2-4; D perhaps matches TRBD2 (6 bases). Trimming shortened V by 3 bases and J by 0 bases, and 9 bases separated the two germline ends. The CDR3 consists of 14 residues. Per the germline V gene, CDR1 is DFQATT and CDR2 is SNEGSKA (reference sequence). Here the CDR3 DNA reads TGCAGTGCTAGGCCGGGACTAGCCAAAAACATTCAGTACTTC. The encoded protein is CSARPGLAKNIQYF.

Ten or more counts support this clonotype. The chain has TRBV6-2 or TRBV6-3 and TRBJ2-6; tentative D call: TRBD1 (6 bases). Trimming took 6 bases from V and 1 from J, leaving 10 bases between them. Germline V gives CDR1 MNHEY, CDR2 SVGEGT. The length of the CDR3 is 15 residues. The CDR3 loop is CASRATGSGANVLTF. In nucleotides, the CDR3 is TGTGCCAGCAGAGCAACAGGGTCTGGGGCCAACGTCCTGACTTTC.

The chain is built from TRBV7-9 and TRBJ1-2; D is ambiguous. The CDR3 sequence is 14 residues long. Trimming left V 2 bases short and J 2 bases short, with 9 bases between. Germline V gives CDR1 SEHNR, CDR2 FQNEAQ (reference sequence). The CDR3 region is CASSLSVVNYGYTF. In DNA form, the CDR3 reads TGTGCCAGCAGCTTATCCGTCGTAAACTATGGCTACACCTTC.

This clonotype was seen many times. For the CDR3, the DNA is TGTGCCAGCAGCCTCGGATCGGGAGGGCCGTACGAGCAGTACTTC. Protein product: CASSLGSGGPYEQYF. The chain has TRBV2 and TRBJ2-7, with TRBD2 matching 8 bases. CDR3 length: 15 amino acids. The ends lost 6 bases at V and 4 bases at J; junction bases unmatched: 11. From germline, CDR1 is SNHLY and CDR2 FYNNEI.

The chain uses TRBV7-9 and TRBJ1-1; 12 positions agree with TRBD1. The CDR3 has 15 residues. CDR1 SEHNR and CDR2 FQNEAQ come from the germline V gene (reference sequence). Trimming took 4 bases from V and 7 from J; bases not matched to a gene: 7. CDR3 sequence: CASSSGTGGYSEAFF. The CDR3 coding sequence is TGTGCCAGCAGCTCGGGGACAGGGGGCTACAGTGAAGCTTTCTTT.

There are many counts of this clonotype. CDR3 bases: TGTGCCAGCGGCAGCGGGGACCGGTACCAAGAGACCCAGTACTTC. Amino acids: CASGSGDRYQETQYF. The rearrangement joins TRBV11-2 to TRBJ2-5; 7 bases are a match to TRBD2. This CDR3 spans 15 amino acids. Germline V lookup: CDR1 SGHAT, CDR2 FQNNGV. After removal of 8 bases from V and 0 bases from J, the junction contained 9 bases not matched to a gene.

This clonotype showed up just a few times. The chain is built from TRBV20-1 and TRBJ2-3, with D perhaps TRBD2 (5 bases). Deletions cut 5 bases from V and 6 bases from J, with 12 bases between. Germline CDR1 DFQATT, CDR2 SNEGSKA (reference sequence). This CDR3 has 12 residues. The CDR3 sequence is CSAYSVADTQYF. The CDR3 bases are TGCAGTGCTTATAGCGTGGCGGATACGCAGTATTTT.

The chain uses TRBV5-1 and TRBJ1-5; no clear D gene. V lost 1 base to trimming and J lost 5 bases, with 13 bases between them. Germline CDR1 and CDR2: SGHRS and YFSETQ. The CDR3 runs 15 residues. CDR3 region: CASSLSPTGDQPQHF. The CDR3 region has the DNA TGCGCCAGCAGCTTGTCTCCGACCGGTGATCAGCCCCAGCATTTT.

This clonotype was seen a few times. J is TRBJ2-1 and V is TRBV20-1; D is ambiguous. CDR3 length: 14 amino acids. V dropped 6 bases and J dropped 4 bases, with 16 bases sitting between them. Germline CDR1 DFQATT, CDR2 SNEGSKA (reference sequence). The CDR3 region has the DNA TGCAGTGCCCCGGGCAGAATTAGGTACAATGAGCAGTTCTTC. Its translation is CSAPGRIRYNEQFF.

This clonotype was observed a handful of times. DNA for the CDR3: TGTGCCAGCAGTGAAAGGGGTCGGGGAGGAAACACCATATATTTT. Translation: CASSERGRGGNTIYF. The rearrangement joins TRBV6-1 to TRBJ1-3; D is perhaps TRBD1 (5 bases). The V gene lost 2 bases and the J gene lost 4 bases, with 12 bases spanning the gap. The CDR3 spans 15 residues. Germline loops: CDR1 MNHNS, CDR2 SASEGT.

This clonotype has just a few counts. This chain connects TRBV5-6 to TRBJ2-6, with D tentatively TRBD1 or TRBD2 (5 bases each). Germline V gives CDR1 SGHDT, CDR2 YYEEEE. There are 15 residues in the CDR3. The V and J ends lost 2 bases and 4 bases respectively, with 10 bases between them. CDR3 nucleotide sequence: TGTGCCAGCAGCTTATGGGGGTCCGGGGCCAACGTCCTGACTTTC. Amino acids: CASSLWGSGANVLTF.

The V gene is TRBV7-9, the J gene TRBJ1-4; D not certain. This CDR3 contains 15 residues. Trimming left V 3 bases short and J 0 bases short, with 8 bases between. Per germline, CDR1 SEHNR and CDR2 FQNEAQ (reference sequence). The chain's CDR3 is CASSLTYATNEKLFF. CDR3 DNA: TGTGCCAGCAGCTTGACGTACGCAACTAATGAAAAACTGTTTTTT.

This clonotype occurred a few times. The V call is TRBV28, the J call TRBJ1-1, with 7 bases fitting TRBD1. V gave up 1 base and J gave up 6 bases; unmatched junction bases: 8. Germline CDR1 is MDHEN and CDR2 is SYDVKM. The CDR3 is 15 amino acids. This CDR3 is CASSLFRGLVAEAFF. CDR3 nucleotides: TGTGCCAGCAGTTTATTTAGGGGGCTGGTCGCTGAAGCTTTCTTT.

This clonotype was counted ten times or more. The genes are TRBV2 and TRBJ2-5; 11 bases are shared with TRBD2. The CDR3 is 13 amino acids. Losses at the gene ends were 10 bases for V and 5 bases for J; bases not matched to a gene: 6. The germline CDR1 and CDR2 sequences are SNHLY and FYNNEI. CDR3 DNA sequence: TGTGCCACCACTAGCGGGAGTAGGGAGACCCAGTACTTC. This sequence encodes CATTSGSRETQYF.

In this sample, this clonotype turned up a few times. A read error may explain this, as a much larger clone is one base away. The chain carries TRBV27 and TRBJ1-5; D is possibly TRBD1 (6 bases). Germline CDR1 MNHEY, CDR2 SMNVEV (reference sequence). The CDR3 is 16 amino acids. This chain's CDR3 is CAISSQGHDSNQPQHF. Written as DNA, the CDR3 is TGTGCCATCAGTTCGCAGGGGCATGATAGCAATCAGCCCCAGCATTTT.

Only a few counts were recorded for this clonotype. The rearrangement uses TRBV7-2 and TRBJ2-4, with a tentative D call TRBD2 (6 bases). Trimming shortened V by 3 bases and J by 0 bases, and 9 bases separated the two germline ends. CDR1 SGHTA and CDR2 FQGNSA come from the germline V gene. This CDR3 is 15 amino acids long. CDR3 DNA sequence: TGTGCCAGCAGCTTGGAGGGCTTAGCCAAAAACATTCAGTACTTC. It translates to CASSLEGLAKNIQYF.

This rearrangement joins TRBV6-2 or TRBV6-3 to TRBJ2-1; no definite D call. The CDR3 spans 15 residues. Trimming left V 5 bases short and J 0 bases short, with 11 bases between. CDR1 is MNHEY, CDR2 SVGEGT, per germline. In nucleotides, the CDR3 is TGTGCCAGCAGTGACGGACGGTTCTCCTACAATGAGCAGTTCTTC. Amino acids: CASSDGRFSYNEQFF.

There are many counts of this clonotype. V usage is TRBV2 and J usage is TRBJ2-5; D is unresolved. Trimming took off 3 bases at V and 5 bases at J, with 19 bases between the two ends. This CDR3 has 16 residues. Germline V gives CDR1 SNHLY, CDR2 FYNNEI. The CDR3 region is CASSDTVFAFLETQYF. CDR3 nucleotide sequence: TGTGCCAGCAGTGATACAGTTTTTGCTTTCCTTGAGACCCAGTACTTC.

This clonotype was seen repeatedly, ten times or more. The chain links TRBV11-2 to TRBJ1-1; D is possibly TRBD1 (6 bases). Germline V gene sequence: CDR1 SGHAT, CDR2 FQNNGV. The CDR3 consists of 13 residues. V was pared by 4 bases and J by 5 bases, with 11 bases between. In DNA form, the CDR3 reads TGTGCCAGCAGCTGGGGGCCGGGGACTGAAGCTTTCTTT. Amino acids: CASSWGPGTEAFF. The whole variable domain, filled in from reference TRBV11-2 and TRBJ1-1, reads EAGVAQSPRYKIIEKRQSVAFWCNPISGHATLYWYQQILGQGPKLLIQFQNNGVVDDSQLPKDRFSAERLKGVDSTLKIQPAKLEDSAVYLCASSWGPGTEAFFGQGTRLTVV.

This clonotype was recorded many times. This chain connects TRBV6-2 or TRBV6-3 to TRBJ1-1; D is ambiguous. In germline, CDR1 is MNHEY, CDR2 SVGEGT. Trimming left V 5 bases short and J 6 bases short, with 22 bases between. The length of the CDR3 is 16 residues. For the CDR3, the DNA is TGTGCCAGCAGTCACGACGGGAGTTGGGAACACTCTGAAGCTTTCTTT. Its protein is CASSHDGSWEHSEAFF.

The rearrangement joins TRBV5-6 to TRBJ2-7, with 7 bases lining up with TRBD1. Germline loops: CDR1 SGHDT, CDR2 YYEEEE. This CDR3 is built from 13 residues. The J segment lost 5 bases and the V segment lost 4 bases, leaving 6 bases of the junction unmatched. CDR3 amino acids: CASSPTGYDEQYF. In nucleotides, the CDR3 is TGTGCCAGCAGCCCGACAGGGTACGACGAGCAGTACTTC.

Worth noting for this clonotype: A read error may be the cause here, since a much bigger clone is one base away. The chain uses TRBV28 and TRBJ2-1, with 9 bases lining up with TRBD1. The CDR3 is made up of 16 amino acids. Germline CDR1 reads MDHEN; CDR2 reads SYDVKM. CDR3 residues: CVSSSAGTGSYNEQFF. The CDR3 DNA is TGTGTCAGCAGTTCCGCCGGGACAGGGTCCTACAATGAGCAGTTCTTC.

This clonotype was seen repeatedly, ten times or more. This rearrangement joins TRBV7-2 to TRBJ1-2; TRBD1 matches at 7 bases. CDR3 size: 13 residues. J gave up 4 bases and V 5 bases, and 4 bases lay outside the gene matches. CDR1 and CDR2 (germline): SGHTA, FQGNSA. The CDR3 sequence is CASSRGDSYGYTF. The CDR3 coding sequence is TGTGCCAGCAGCCGGGGGGACAGCTATGGCTACACCTTC.

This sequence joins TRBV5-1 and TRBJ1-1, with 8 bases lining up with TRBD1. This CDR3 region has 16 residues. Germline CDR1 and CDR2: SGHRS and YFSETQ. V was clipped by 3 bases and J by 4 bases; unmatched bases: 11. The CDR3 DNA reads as TGCGCCAGCAGCTCTATTCCCAGACAGGGGACCACTGAAGCTTTCTTT. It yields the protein CASSSIPRQGTTEAFF.

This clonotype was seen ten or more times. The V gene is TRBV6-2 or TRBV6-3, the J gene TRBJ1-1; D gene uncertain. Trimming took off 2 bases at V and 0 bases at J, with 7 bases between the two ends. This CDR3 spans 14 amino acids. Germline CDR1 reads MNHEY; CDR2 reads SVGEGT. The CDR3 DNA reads TGTGCCAGCAGTTACGGCAGAATGAACACTGAAGCTTTCTTT. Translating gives CASSYGRMNTEAFF.

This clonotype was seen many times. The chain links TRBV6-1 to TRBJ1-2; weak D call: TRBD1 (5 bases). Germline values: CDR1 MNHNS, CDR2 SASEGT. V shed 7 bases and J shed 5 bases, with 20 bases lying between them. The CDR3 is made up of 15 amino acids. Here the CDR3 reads CASTLQVSGLYGYTF. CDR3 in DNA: TGTGCCAGCACCCTACAGGTCTCAGGGCTATATGGCTACACCTTC.

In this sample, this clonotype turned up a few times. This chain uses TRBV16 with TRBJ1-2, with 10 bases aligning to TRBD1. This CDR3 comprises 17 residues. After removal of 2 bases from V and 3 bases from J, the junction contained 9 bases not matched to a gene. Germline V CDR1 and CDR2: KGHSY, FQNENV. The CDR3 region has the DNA TGTGCCAGCAGCCAAACGGACAGGGGGGAGACCGACTATGGCTACACCTTC. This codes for CASSQTDRGETDYGYTF.

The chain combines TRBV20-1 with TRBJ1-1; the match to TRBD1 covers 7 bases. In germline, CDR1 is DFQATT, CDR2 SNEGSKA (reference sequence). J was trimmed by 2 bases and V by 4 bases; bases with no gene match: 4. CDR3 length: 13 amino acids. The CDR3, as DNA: TGCAGTGCTACCAGGGGGGATAACACTGAAGCTTTCTTT. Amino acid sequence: CSATRGDNTEAFF.